These 27 T cell receptor beta chains originate from one sample sequenced in a study of OX40 agonist ivuxolimab in advanced cancers. Only in-frame clones appear in the TCRdb table, and some are missing; sequencing was by immunoSEQ multiplex PCR. The sample records about 42,000 clones, more than 70% being singletons. The input for sequencing was CD4+ or CD8+ T cells sorted from blood, taken in a trial of the OX40 agonist ivuxolimab. These receptors were obtained from an adult with an advanced solid tumor such as melanoma, head and neck, liver or kidney cancer.

This clone appeared once. V usage is TRBV29-1 and J usage is TRBJ1-2; 7 nucleotides match TRBD1. Per the germline V gene, CDR1 is SQVTM and CDR2 is ANQGSEA. The CDR3 consists of 14 residues. The junction had 11 bases not matched to a gene; V was cut back by 2 bases and J by 8 bases. CDR3 DNA: TGCAGCGTTGAAACAGGGGCCTTAAGTGAGGGCTACACCTTC. It is translated as CSVETGALSEGYTF.

The J gene is TRBJ1-4, the V gene TRBV7-2; possibly TRBD1 for D (6 bases). Germline V lookup: CDR1 SGHTA, CDR2 FQGNSA. The CDR3 is 15 residues long. Trimming left V 5 bases short and J 6 bases short, with 16 bases between. In DNA form, the CDR3 reads TGTGCCAGCAGCCAAAACCGGGGGCGGGATGAAAAACTGTTTTTT. As protein: CASSQNRGRDEKLFF.

V gene TRBV25-1 combines with J gene TRBJ1-6; D is undetermined. Trimming took off 3 bases at V and 11 bases at J, with 26 bases between the two ends. The CDR3 contains 18 residues. Germline V gives CDR1 MGHDK, CDR2 SYGVNS. This CDR3 reads CASSDPATDPLVGTPLHF. In nucleotides, the CDR3 is TGTGCCAGCAGTGACCCGGCGACGGACCCCCTGGTCGGCACACCCCTCCACTTT. Filled out from reference TRBV25-1 and TRBJ1-6, the complete variable domain reads EADIYQTPRYLVIGTGKKITLECSQTMGHDKMYWYQQDPGMELHLIHYSYGVNSTEKGDLSSESTVSRIRTEHFPLTLESARPSHTSQYLCASSDPATDPLVGTPLHFGNGTRLTVT.

The count of this clone is one. J is TRBJ2-1 and V is TRBV5-4; D gene ambiguous. Trimming took 2 bases from V and 2 from J, leaving 11 bases between them. The CDR3 is 15 residues long. CDR1 and CDR2 (germline): SGHNT, YYREEE (reference sequence). CDR3 bases: TGTGCCAGCAGCTTCGGCCGGGCCCCCTACAATGAGCAGTTCTTC. Its translation is CASSFGRAPYNEQFF.

The count of this clone is one. V gene TRBV10-2 combines with J gene TRBJ2-5; TRBD2 might be the D (5 bases). Trimming shortened V by 6 bases and J by 5 bases, and 19 bases separated the two germline ends. This CDR3 contains 15 residues. Germline CDR1 reads WSHSY; CDR2 reads SAAADI. The CDR3 nucleotides read TGCGCCAGCAGAGAAAATAGCGTGCCCGGGGAGACCCAGTACTTC. This encodes CASRENSVPGETQYF.

V and J are TRBV6-1 and TRBJ2-2, with 8 nucleotides matching TRBD2. V lost 2 bases, J lost 4 bases, and 3 bases stayed unmatched. This CDR3 is 15 amino acids long. From germline, CDR1 is MNHNS and CDR2 SASEGT. Here the CDR3 reads CASSEREGVTGELFF. CDR3 DNA: TGTGCCAGCAGTGAACGGGAGGGGGTCACCGGGGAGCTGTTTTTT.

The J gene is TRBJ1-5, the V gene TRBV19; D is possibly TRBD1 (5 bases). The CDR3 covers 15 residues. The V end lost 3 bases, the J end lost 0 bases, and 9 bases lay between the germline ends. Per the germline V gene, CDR1 is LNHDA and CDR2 is SQIVND (reference sequence). DNA for the CDR3: TGTGCCAGTAGTATCGGACAAATTAGCAATCAGCCCCAGCATTTT. It encodes CASSIGQISNQPQHF.

This clone was found a few times. This chain uses TRBV19 with TRBJ2-5; the D is unclear. CDR3 size: 11 residues. Germline V CDR1 and CDR2: LNHDA, SQIVND (reference sequence). V lost 2 bases and J 7 bases, leaving 5 bases between the germline ends. CDR3 DNA sequence: TGTGCCAGTAGTATAACGGGGACCCAGTACTTC. Translating it yields CASSITGTQYF.

This chain uses TRBV4-3 with TRBJ1-1; D uncertain. Germline V gene data show CDR1 as LGHNA and CDR2 as YSLEER. The CDR3 sequence is 15 residues long. V lost 4 bases, J lost 1 base, and 13 bases lay in between. This CDR3 reads CASSPSHVTNTEAFF. DNA of the CDR3: TGCGCCAGCAGCCCTTCGCATGTCACGAACACTGAAGCTTTCTTT.

This chain links TRBV5-6 with TRBJ1-1; D may be TRBD1 (6 bases). The germline gives CDR1 SGHDT, CDR2 YYEEEE. The V end was cut by 0 bases, the J end by 7 bases, with 13 bases between. This CDR3 has 14 residues. The CDR3 DNA sequence: TGTGCCAGCAGCTTGGCCAGGGGAGGCGATGAAGCTTTCTTT. It yields the protein CASSLARGGDEAFF.

The rearrangement links TRBV6-5 to TRBJ1-1; 10 positions match TRBD1. This CDR3 is 15 amino acids long. V lost 2 bases and J lost 5; bases outside the gene matches: 5. The germline gives CDR1 MNHEY, CDR2 SVGAGI. The CDR3 DNA reads TGTGCCAGCAGTTACACAGACAGGGGGCGTACTGAAGCTTTCTTT. Translated: CASSYTDRGRTEAFF.

The gene calls are TRBV7-6 and TRBJ2-1, with D tentatively TRBD1 (6 bases). Germline V gene data show CDR1 as SGHVS and CDR2 as FNYEAQ. This CDR3 region has 20 residues. V lost 1 base and J 10 bases, leaving 32 bases between the germline ends. The CDR3 is CASSLVGSLMSRDISAEQFF. Written as DNA, the CDR3 is TGTGCCAGCAGCTTAGTCGGATCGCTCATGTCCCGGGACATCTCCGCGGAGCAGTTCTTC.

The V and J genes are TRBV14 and TRBJ1-1; 10 bases agree with TRBD1. The CDR3 contains 15 residues. Germline CDR1 reads SGHDN; CDR2 reads FVKESK. Trimming took 4 bases from V and 5 from J; bases not matched to a gene: 7. The CDR3: CASSRQGALQTEAFF. CDR3 in DNA: TGTGCCAGCAGCCGACAGGGGGCATTGCAAACTGAAGCTTTCTTT.

The chain couples TRBV28 to TRBJ2-1, with 7 bases lining up with TRBD1. The CDR3 runs to 13 residues. Germline CDR1 reads MDHEN; CDR2 reads SYDVKM. Trimming took 5 bases from V and 8 from J; bases not matched to a gene: 6. This CDR3 reads CASSGRTGDEQFF. The CDR3 nucleotides are TGTGCCAGCAGTGGTAGGACAGGAGATGAGCAGTTCTTC.

The chain is built from TRBV7-2 and TRBJ1-2, with D uncertain. The CDR3 extends over 11 amino acids. V lost 4 bases and J lost 3, with 3 bases in between. Germline CDR1 and CDR2: SGHTA and FQGNSA. As DNA, the CDR3 is TGTGCCAGCAGCTGGGACTATGGCTACACCTTC. It translates to CASSWDYGYTF.

This clone is medium-sized by share. CDR3 in amino acids: CASSHSFRSTQYV. DNA of the CDR3: TGTGCCAGCAGCCATTCTTTCAGGTCTACGCAGTACGTC. This chain connects TRBV14 to TRBJ2-7; D ambiguous. CDR1 is SGHDN, CDR2 FVKESK, per germline. The ends were cut back, 3 bases at V and 9 bases at J, with 15 bases in the middle. The CDR3 consists of 13 residues.

This chain joins TRBV7-9 and TRBJ2-7; 9 bases align to TRBD1. After removal of 4 bases from V and 3 bases from J, the junction contained 4 bases not matched to a gene. The CDR3 has 14 amino acids. Germline lookup yields CDR1 SEHNR and CDR2 FQNEAQ (reference sequence). In nucleotides, the CDR3 is TGTGCCAGCAGCTCCGGGACAGGGTACTACGAGCAGTACTTC. It encodes CASSSGTGYYEQYF.

The chain carries TRBV13 and TRBJ2-7; perhaps TRBD1 as D (5 bases). V gave up 2 bases and J gave up 9 bases, with 14 bases separating them. Germline V gene sequence: CDR1 PRHDT, CDR2 FYEKMQ (reference sequence). The CDR3 contains 13 residues. CDR3 sequence: CASSLSRVDGQYV. The CDR3 DNA reads as TGTGCCAGCAGCTTATCCAGGGTCGATGGGCAGTACGTC.

The J gene is TRBJ2-7, the V gene TRBV5-6, with TRBD2 as a possible D gene (6 bases). V gave up 6 bases and J gave up 3 bases, with 13 bases separating them. This CDR3 spans 13 amino acids. Germline CDR1 SGHDT, CDR2 YYEEEE. The CDR3 spells CASTTGTGYEQYF. CDR3 nucleotides: TGTGCCAGCACCACCGGGACTGGCTACGAGCAGTACTTC.

This clone was seen at least ten times. This rearrangement joins TRBV29-1 to TRBJ1-2, with 7 bases lining up with TRBD1. The length of the CDR3 is 12 residues. Germline CDR1 and CDR2: SQVTM and ANQGSEA. The V gene end was trimmed by 3 bases and the J gene end by 8 bases; junction bases not matched to a gene: 6. The CDR3 loop is CSVDTGARGYTF. DNA of the CDR3: TGCAGCGTTGATACAGGGGCTCGCGGCTACACCTTC.

This clone was counted once. DNA for the CDR3: TGTGCCAGCTCATACGGGGGGGCCAATGAGCAGTTCTTC. Translating it yields CASSYGGANEQFF. This rearrangement joins TRBV18 to TRBJ2-1, with 8 bases lining up with TRBD2. After removal of 5 bases from V and 6 bases from J, the junction contained 3 bases not matched to a gene. The CDR3 sequence is 13 residues long. Germline CDR1 and CDR2: KGHSH and LQKENI.

V is TRBV4-1 and J is TRBJ1-6; weak D call: TRBD1 (6 bases). The V end was cut by 4 bases, the J end by 7 bases, with 17 bases between. The CDR3 consists of 16 residues. In germline, CDR1 is MGHRA, CDR2 YSYEKL. This chain's CDR3 is CASSLRLGQGNSPLHF. The CDR3 bases are TGCGCCAGCAGCCTCCGACTGGGACAAGGGAATTCACCCCTCCACTTT.

V is TRBV7-3 and J is TRBJ2-2; D not resolved. CDR3 size: 14 residues. CDR1 is SGHTA and CDR2 is FQGTGA in the germline V gene. V lost 4 bases to trimming and J lost 9 bases, with 15 bases between them. CDR3: CASSWIGGDRELFF. The CDR3 nucleotides are TGTGCCAGCAGCTGGATTGGCGGTGACCGGGAGCTGTTTTTT.

The V and J genes are TRBV9 and TRBJ2-2, with 7 bases aligning to TRBD1. V lost 0 bases and J lost 0; bases outside the gene matches: 2. Per the germline V gene, CDR1 is SGDLS and CDR2 is YYNGEE. This CDR3 is 16 amino acids long. The CDR3 reads CASSVVDRANTGELFF. The CDR3 nucleotides are TGTGCCAGCAGCGTAGTCGACAGGGCGAACACCGGGGAGCTGTTTTTT. The full variable domain, completed using reference TRBV9 and TRBJ2-2, is DSGVTQTPKHLITATGQRVTLRCSPRSGDLSVYWYQQSLDQGLQFLIQYYNGEERAKGNILERFSAQQFPDLHSELNLSSLELGDSALYFCASSVVDRANTGELFFGEGSRLTVL.

The chain links TRBV9 to TRBJ2-3; no clear D gene. The V end was cut by 4 bases, the J end by 2 bases, with 14 bases between. CDR1 is SGDLS and CDR2 is YYNGEE in the germline V gene. The CDR3 is made up of 15 amino acids. CDR3 protein: CASSLPAGPTDTQYF. The CDR3 coding sequence is TGTGCCAGCAGCCTCCCGGCTGGCCCCACAGATACGCAGTATTTT. Filled out from reference TRBV9 and TRBJ2-3, the complete variable domain reads DSGVTQTPKHLITATGQRVTLRCSPRSGDLSVYWYQQSLDQGLQFLIQYYNGEERAKGNILERFSAQQFPDLHSELNLSSLELGDSALYFCASSLPAGPTDTQYFGPGTRLTVL.

The chain recombines TRBV6-1 with TRBJ2-1, with unresolved D. Germline V CDR1 and CDR2: MNHNS, SASEGT. The CDR3 loop spans 12 amino acids. V lost 5 bases, J lost 7 bases, and 9 bases lay in between. CDR3 protein: CASSSNGNEQFF. The CDR3 nucleotides are TGTGCCAGCAGTTCCAATGGGAATGAGCAGTTCTTC.

The chain links TRBV5-1 to TRBJ2-3; D is unclear. The V end lost 1 base, the J end lost 0 bases, and 6 bases lay between the germline ends. The CDR3 is 14 residues long. CDR1 SGHRS and CDR2 YFSETQ come from the germline V gene. CDR3 nucleotides: TGCGCCAGCAGCTTGTTTACTAGCACAGATACGCAGTATTTT. Protein: CASSLFTSTDTQYF.